Listed below are T cell receptor beta chains from one sample, sequenced in a study of blood T cell repertoires in COVID-19. Only in-frame clones appear in the TCRdb table, and some are missing; sequencing was by immunoSEQ multiplex PCR. The sample comprises around 300,000 clones, 87% of which are singletons, and 5.5% to 7% rests with the top ten. What was sequenced was PBMCs or T cells enriched from blood (not recorded which). These receptor sequences come from a woman aged 40 to 49 who had recovered from COVID-19. The CDR3 runs from the conserved cysteine through the conserved F or W. D genes are given only for firm matches. Clone size, where shown, is once, few, many, or a class for clones that have expanded.

J | V | D | size | DNA | CDR3
TRBJ1-1 | TRBV9 | - | - | TGTGCCAGCAGCCCCGATGGTGCGCTGAACACTGAAGCTTTCTTT | CASSPDGALNTEAFF
TRBJ2-7 | TRBV5-1 | TRBD2 | - | TGCGCCAGCAGCTTACTAGCGGGAGTAACGGGCTACGAGCAGTACTTC | CASSLLAGVTGYEQYF
TRBJ2-1 | TRBV7-3 | TRBD1 | - | TGTGCCAGCAGCCTGCAGGGGGCATCCTACAATGAGCAGTTCTTC | CASSLQGASYNEQFF
TRBJ2-2 | TRBV30 | - | - | TGTGCCTGGGCGACATTGGCCGGGGAGCTGTTTTTT | CAWATLAGELFF
TRBJ2-1 | TRBV24-1 | TRBD2 | - | TGTGCCACCAGTGATTTCGGACTAGCGGGAGGATTCAAGCAGTTCTTC | CATSDFGLAGGFKQFF
TRBJ1-2 | TRBV6-6 | - | - | TGTGCCAGCAGCCGAACGAGACAGGCCTCAACCGCTTATGGCTACACCTTC | CASSRTRQASTAYGYTF
TRBJ2-2 | TRBV4-2 | TRBD1 | few | TGTGCCAGCAGCCTCCTAGGGACAGGGGTCGGGGAGCTGTTTTTT | CASSLLGTGVGELFF
TRBJ1-2 | TRBV3-1/TRBV3-2 | TRBD1 | - | TGTGCCAGCAGCAACAGGGGATCTAACTATGGCTACACCTTC | CASSNRGSNYGYTF
TRBJ2-3 | TRBV5-4 | - | - | TGTGCCAGCAGCAGGAGGGAGGGCACAGATACGCAGTATTTT | CASSRREGTDTQYF
TRBJ2-1 | TRBV7-2 | TRBD2 | - | TGTGCCAGCAGCCCCAGCAGCGGGGGGGAGTACAATGAGCAGTTCTTC | CASSPSSGGEYNEQFF
TRBJ2-1 | TRBV12-2 | - | - | TGTGCAAGTCGCCTGGACCCGACAGGGGAGAGGTCCTACAATGAGCAGTTCTTC | CASRLDPTGERSYNEQFF
TRBJ2-1 | TRBV7-8 | TRBD2 | - | TGTGCCAGCAGCACCGGGGCGGGAGGCGACTACAATGAGCAGTTCTTC | CASSTGAGGDYNEQFF
TRBJ2-2 | TRBV19 | TRBD2 | - | TGTGCCAGTAGTATCCGGACTAGCGGGAACACCGGGGAGCTGTTTTTT | CASSIRTSGNTGELFF
TRBJ2-3 | TRBV7-2 | - | - | TGTGCCAGCAGCTTTGTATCAGCGGAGCAGTATTTT | CASSFVSAEQYF
TRBJ2-3 | TRBV21-1 | - | - | TGTGCCAGCAGCAATAGGACTAGCGGCCCTAGCACAGATACGCAGTATTTT | CASSNRTSGPSTDTQYF
TRBJ2-1 | TRBV7-2 | TRBD2 | - | TGTGCCAGCAGCTTAGGACTAGCGTCGACCAATGAGCAGTTCTTC | CASSLGLASTNEQFF
TRBJ2-5 | TRBV29-1 | - | - | TGCAGCGTTGAACAGGGTCGGCAAGAGACCCAGTACTTC | CSVEQGRQETQYF
TRBJ2-1 | TRBV30 | TRBD2 | few | TGTGCCTGGAGTGGTAGCGGGAGACGCAATGAGCAGTTCTTC | CAWSGSGRRNEQFF
TRBJ2-1 | TRBV27 | - | - | TGTGCCAGCAGTCGGCTCAGGGGCAATGAGCAGTTCTTC | CASSRLRGNEQFF
TRBJ2-5 | TRBV6-5 | - | once | TGTGCCAGCAGGAGGGAGATCCAAGAGACCCAGTACTTC | CASRREIQETQYF
TRBJ2-3 | TRBV7-9 | TRBD2 | few | TGTGCCAGCAGCTTAGTGGGGAGGGCGACAGATACGCAGTATTTT | CASSLVGRATDTQYF
TRBJ1-5 | TRBV5-8 | TRBD1 | few | TGTGCCAGCAGCACCAGGGGGGCCGGCAATCAGCCCCAGCATTTT | CASSTRGAGNQPQHF
TRBJ2-7 | TRBV7-2 | TRBD2 | - | TGTGCCAGCAGCTTAGGAGCGGGACTAGCGGGGGAGCAGTACTTC | CASSLGAGLAGEQYF
TRBJ2-5 | TRBV3-1/TRBV3-2 | TRBD2 | - | TGTGCCAGCAGCCAAGAGGGGGGGGCTAGCGGGGTCCAAGAGACCCAGTACTTC | CASSQEGGASGVQETQYF
TRBJ1-5 | TRBV30 | - | - | TGTGCCTGGGCGCAGGGGTCGAATCAGCCCCAGCATTTT | CAWAQGSNQPQHF
TRBJ2-7 | TRBV27 | - | - | TGTGCCAGCAGTTTAGGAGGTAGCTACGAGCAGTACTTC | CASSLGGSYEQYF
TRBJ2-7 | TRBV7-9 | - | - | TGTGCCAGCAGCCCCCCAGGTTCCTACGAGCAGTACTTC | CASSPPGSYEQYF
TRBJ1-1 | TRBV27 | - | - | TGTGCCAGCAGTTTATCCCCCCAGGGAAACACTGAAGCTTTCTTT | CASSLSPQGNTEAFF
TRBJ2-2 | TRBV4-3 | TRBD2 | - | TGCGCCAGCAGCCAAGATCCTTCCTTCACTAGCGGGAGGCTCGGGGAGCTGTTTTTT | CASSQDPSFTSGRLGELFF
TRBJ2-1 | TRBV5-1 | - | - | TGCGCCAGCAGGCCAGGGGAATTGAATGAGCAGTTCTTC | CASRPGELNEQFF